This passage covers 9 T cell receptor beta chains from one sample sequenced in a study of Ad26.COV2.S vaccination and SARS-CoV-2 variants. Produced via immunoSEQ multiplex PCR; TCRdb's table is partial and in-frame only. The sample carries a few hundred thousand clones, approximately 92% recorded once. Regarding treatment: over 15 received Ad26.COV2.S at low or high dose, single or two shots; roughly five received placebo; per-sample allocation not given. Samples came from day 63 after the first vaccine or placebo injection. The sample was peripheral blood, taken in a trial of Ad26.COV2.S vaccine versus placebo. The source is a person aged 18-65 years who received the Ad26.COV2.S COVID-19 vaccine or a placebo.

This CDR3 reads CASSPLGQGARTGELFF. The CDR3 coding sequence is TGTGCCAGCAGCCCTCTTGGACAGGGGGCACGAACCGGGGAGCTGTTTTTT. V is TRBV27 and J is TRBJ2-2; 11 bases align to TRBD1. V lost 6 bases, J lost 5 bases, and 11 bases stayed unmatched. Germline V lookup: CDR1 MNHEY, CDR2 SMNVEV (reference sequence). The CDR3 sequence is 17 residues long.

Comments on this clone: This sample also contains other DNA sequences that code for the same CDR3. This chain joins TRBV28 and TRBJ2-2, with 10 positions matching TRBD1. CDR1 MDHEN and CDR2 SYDVKM come from the germline V gene. With 6 bases clipped from V and 4 bases from J, the junction kept 5 bases outside the gene matches. The CDR3 runs to 15 residues. The DNA for the CDR3 is TGTGCCAGCAGCCCCGGGACAGGGGTCACCGGGGAGCTGTTTTTT. Protein sequence: CASSPGTGVTGELFF.

This clone was seen just once. V is TRBV19 and J is TRBJ1-2; TRBD1 is a possible D gene (5 bases). In germline, CDR1 is LNHDA, CDR2 SQIVND (reference sequence). Trimming took 5 bases from V and 6 from J, leaving 13 bases between them. This CDR3 comprises 13 residues. CDR3 in amino acids: CASSQGIVDGYTF. The CDR3 nucleotides are TGTGCCAGTAGTCAGGGAATAGTTGATGGCTACACCTTC.

This chain uses TRBV5-5 with TRBJ2-3; D call uncertain. This CDR3 has 16 residues. Germline V gene data show CDR1 as SGHKS and CDR2 as YYEKEE (reference sequence). Trimming removed 0 bases at V and 0 bases at J, with 11 bases between. CDR3 bases: TGTGCCAGCAGCTTGGCAGTCAGCTACAGCACAGATACGCAGTATTTT. It codes for CASSLAVSYSTDTQYF.

CDR3 residues: CASPGGTDTQYF. DNA for the CDR3: TGTGCCAGCCCGGGGGGTACAGATACGCAGTATTTT. The chain employs TRBV12-3 or TRBV12-4 and TRBJ2-3; TRBD2 aligns across 7 bases. This CDR3 spans 12 amino acids. With 8 bases clipped from V and 3 bases from J, the junction kept 2 bases outside the gene matches.

This clone was seen only a few times. The chain carries TRBV7-9 and TRBJ1-5, with 7 bases matching TRBD1. V trimming: 5 bases; J trimming: 6 bases; junction bases outside the gene matches: 7. From germline, CDR1 is SEHNR and CDR2 FQNEAQ (reference sequence). The CDR3 spans 14 residues. The CDR3 here is CASSTSTGAQPQHF. CDR3 nucleotides: TGTGCCAGCAGCACCTCAACAGGGGCTCAGCCCCAGCATTTT.

The V and J genes are TRBV3-1 (or the pseudogene TRBV3-2) and TRBJ2-7; 7 bases line up with TRBD2. CDR1 and CDR2 from the germline V gene are LGHDT and YNNKEL (reference sequence). V shed 5 bases, J shed 3 bases, and the junction held 13 bases outside the gene matches. CDR3 length: 16 residues. The CDR3 bases are TGTGCCAGCAGCGATTTAGGGAGGGTAAACTTCTACGAGCAGTACTTC. Its translation is CASSDLGRVNFYEQYF.

CDR3 DNA: TGTGCCAGCAGTTTACCCCCAACGTCTGAAGCTTTCTTT. This sequence encodes CASSLPPTSEAFF. The chain couples TRBV12-3 or TRBV12-4 to TRBJ1-1; no definite D call. Trimming removed 2 bases at V and 6 bases at J, with 10 bases between. The CDR3 has 13 residues.

The chain links TRBV2 to TRBJ2-2; 8 bases align to TRBD2. Germline CDR1 reads SNHLY; CDR2 reads FYNNEI. V lost 7 bases and J lost 6; bases outside the gene matches: 13. This CDR3 is 16 amino acids long. DNA of the CDR3: TGTGCCAGCATGACGGGAGGTAGCGGGGTTTCCGGGGAGCTGTTTTTT. It yields the protein CASMTGGSGVSGELFF.